This T cell receptor (beta chain) was obtained from a study of T cell repertoires in cytomegalovirus infection. The overall study: Both CMV infection and a matching HLA type were indicated by public TCR beta signatures.

Comment on this clonotype: Its matching antigen is unknown.

The CDR3 loop spans 11 amino acids. V was pared by 4 bases and J by 10 bases, with 8 bases between. CDR1 is SNHLY and CDR2 is FYNNEI in the germline V gene. TCRdb used MiXCR to reprocess the reads, holding one entry per CDR3 protein. Counted here are around 310,000 distinct CDR3 sequences, 25% to 35% occurring once; the ten biggest clones make up about 19%. The chain couples TRBV2 to TRBJ2-1, with D maybe TRBD1 (6 bases). The input for sequencing was cultured PBMCs, taken from culture after CMV antigen stimulation. The source of this sequence is a human donor in good health (CMV status not recorded). Some clones in this sample may be carry-over from other donors' samples. The CDR3 DNA follows: TGTGCCAGCAGTGGAGGACAGGAGCAGTTCTTC. Translated: CASSGGQEQFF. Using reference TRBV2 and TRBJ2-1 for the parts outside the CDR3, the full variable domain is EPEVTQTPSHQVTQMGQEVILRCVPISNHLYFYWYRQILGQKVEFLVSFYNNEISEKSEIFDDQFSVERPDGSNFTLKIRSTKLEDSAMYFCASSGGQEQFFGPGTRLTVL.